The clone carrying this T cell receptor (beta chain) was picked up a small number of times. Its antigen is unidentified. The naive CD8 fraction comprised CD45RO-negative cells positively selected for CCR7 and excluded terminally differentiated effector memory CD45RA+ cells. The data were obtained in a study of shared clonotypes between healthy human individuals. Whole-study findings and limits: Large sequencing depth failed to make sorted-subset sequencing complete, rarefaction showed.

Germline V CDR1 and CDR2: WNHNN, SYGVQD (reference sequence). V lost 2 bases to trimming and J lost 5 bases, with 4 bases between them. This CDR3 has 11 amino acids. TCRdb's table, derived via immunoSEQ multiplex PCR, lists solely in-frame clones and lacks some. The table lists around 2,000,000 clones, about 95% of them singletons. Sequenced material: naive CD8+ T cells sorted from blood. The chain carries TRBV10-1 and TRBJ2-7, with no clear D. This clonotype was sampled from a man younger than 30 in good health. The CDR3 nucleotides are TGCGCCAGCAGTGAGGTAGACGAGCAGTACTTC. Its protein product is CASSEVDEQYF.